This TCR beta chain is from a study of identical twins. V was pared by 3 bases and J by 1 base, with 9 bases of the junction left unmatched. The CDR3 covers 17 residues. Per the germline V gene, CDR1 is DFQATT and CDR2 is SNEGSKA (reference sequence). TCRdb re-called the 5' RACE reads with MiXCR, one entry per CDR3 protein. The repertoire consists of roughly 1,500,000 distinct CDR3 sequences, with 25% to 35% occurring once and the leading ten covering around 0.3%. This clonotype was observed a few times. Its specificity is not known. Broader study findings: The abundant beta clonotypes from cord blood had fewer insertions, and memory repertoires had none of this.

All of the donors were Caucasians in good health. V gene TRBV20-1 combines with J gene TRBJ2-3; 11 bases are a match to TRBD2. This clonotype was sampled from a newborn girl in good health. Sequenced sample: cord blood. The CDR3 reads CSASRGIAGGRTDTQYF. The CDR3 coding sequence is TGCAGTGCTAGTAGGGGAATAGCGGGAGGGCGCACAGATACGCAGTATTTT.